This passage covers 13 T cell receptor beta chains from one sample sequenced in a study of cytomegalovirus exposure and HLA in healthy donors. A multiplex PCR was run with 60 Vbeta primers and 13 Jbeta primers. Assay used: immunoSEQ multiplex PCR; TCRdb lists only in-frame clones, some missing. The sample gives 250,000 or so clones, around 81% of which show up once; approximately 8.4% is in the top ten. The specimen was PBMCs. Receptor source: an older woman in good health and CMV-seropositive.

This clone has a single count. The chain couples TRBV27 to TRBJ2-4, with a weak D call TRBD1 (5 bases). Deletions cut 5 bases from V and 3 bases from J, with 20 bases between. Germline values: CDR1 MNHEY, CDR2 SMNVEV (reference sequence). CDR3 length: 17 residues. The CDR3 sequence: CASSPRARTQVKNIQYF. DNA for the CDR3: TGTGCCAGCAGTCCCAGGGCACGTACCCAGGTCAAAAACATTCAGTACTTC.

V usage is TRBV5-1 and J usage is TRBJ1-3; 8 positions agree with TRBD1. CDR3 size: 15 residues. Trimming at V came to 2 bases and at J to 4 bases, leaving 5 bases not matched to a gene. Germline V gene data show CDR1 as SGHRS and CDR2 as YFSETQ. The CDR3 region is CASSFGTGEGNTIYF. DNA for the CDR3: TGCGCCAGCAGCTTCGGGACAGGTGAAGGAAACACCATATATTTT.

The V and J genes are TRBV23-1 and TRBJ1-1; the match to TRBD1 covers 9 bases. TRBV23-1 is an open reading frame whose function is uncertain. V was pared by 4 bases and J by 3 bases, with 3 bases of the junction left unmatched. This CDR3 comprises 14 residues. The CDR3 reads CASSRGTGYTEAFF. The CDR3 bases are TGCGCCAGCAGTCGCGGGACAGGGTACACTGAAGCTTTCTTT.

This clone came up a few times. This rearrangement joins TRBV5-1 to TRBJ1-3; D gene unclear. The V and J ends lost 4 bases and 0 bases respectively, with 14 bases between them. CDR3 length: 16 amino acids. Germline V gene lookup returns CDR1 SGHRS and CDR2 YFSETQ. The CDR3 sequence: CASSPFTATSGNTIYF. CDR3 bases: TGCGCCAGCAGCCCGTTTACAGCTACCTCTGGAAACACCATATATTTT.

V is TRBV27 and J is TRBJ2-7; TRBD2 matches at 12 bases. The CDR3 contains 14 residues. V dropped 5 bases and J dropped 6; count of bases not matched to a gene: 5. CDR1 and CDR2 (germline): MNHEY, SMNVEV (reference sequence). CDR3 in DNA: TGTGCCAGCAGTCCGTGGACTAGCGGGATCGAGCAGTACTTC. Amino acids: CASSPWTSGIEQYF.

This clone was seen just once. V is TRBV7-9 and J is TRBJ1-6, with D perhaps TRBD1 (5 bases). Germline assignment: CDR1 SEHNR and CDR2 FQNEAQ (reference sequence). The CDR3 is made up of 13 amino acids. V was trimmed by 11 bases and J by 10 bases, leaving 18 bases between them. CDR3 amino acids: CAGGSERRSPLHF. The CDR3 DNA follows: TGTGCCGGGGGGTCAGAAAGAAGATCACCCCTCCACTTT.

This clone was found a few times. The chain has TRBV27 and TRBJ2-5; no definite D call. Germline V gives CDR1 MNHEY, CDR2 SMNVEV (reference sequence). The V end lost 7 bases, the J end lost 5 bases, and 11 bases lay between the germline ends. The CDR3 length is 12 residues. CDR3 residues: CASKSGGETQYF. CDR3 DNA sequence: TGTGCCAGCAAATCGGGTGGGGAGACCCAGTACTTC.

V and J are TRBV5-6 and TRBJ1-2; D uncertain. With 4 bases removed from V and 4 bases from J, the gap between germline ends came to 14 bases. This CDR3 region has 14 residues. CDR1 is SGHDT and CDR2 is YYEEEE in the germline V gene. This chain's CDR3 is CASSRGNGPYGYTF. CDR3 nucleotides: TGTGCCAGCAGCCGGGGAAATGGCCCCTATGGCTACACCTTC.

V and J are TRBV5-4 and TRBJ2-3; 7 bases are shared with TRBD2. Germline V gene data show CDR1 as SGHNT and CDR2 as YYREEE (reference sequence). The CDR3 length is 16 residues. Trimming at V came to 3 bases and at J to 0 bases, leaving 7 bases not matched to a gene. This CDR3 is CASSSGLEGSTDTQYF. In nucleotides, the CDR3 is TGTGCCAGCAGCTCTGGACTAGAGGGAAGCACAGATACGCAGTATTTT.

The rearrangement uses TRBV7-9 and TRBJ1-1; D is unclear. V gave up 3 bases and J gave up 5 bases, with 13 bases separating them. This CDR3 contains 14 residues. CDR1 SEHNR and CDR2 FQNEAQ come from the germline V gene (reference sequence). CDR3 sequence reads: CASSLNYQLTEAFF. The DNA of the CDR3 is TGTGCCAGCAGCTTGAATTATCAGTTAACTGAAGCTTTCTTT.

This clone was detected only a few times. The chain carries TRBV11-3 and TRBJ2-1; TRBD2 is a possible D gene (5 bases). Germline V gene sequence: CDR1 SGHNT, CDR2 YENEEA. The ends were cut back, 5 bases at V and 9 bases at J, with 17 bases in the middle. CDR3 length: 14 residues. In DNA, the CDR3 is TGTGCCAGCAGCCTCTTAGGAGGATGGGGTGAGCAGTTCTTC. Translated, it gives CASSLLGGWGEQFF.

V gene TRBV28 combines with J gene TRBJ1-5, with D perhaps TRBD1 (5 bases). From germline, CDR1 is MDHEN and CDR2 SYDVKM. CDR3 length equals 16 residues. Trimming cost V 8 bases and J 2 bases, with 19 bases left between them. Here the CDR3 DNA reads TGTGCCAGCCTTCCTTCGGGGGGAGTGGGCAATCAGCCCCAGCATTTT. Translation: CASLPSGGVGNQPQHF.

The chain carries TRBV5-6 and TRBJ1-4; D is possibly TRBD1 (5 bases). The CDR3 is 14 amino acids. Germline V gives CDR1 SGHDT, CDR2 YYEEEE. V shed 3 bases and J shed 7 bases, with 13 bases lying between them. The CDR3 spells CASSSTPGVEKLFF. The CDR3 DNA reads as TGTGCCAGCAGCTCCACCCCGGGGGTTGAAAAACTGTTTTTT. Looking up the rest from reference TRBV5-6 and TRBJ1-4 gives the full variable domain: DAGVTQSPTHLIKTRGQQVTLRCSPKSGHDTVSWYQQALGQGPQFIFQYYEEEERQRGNFPDRFSGHQFPNYSSELNVNALLLGDSALYLCASSSTPGVEKLFFGSGTQLSVL.